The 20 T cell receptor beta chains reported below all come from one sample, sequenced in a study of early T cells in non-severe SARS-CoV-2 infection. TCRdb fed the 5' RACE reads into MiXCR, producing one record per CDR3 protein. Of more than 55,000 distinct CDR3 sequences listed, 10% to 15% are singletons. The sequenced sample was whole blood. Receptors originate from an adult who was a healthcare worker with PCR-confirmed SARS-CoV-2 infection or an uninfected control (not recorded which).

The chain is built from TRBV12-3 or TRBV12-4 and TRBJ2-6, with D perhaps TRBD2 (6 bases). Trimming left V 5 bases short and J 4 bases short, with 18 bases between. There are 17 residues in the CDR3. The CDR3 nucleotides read TGTGCCAGCAGTACCCCGCCCGGGGGTTCGGGGGCCAACGTCCTGACTTTC. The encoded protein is CASSTPPGGSGANVLTF.

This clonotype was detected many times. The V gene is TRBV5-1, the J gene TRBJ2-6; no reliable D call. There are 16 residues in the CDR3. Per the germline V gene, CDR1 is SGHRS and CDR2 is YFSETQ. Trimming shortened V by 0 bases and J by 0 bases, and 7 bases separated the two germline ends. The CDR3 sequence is CASSLGPGSGANVLTF. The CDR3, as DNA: TGCGCCAGCAGCTTGGGTCCGGGCTCTGGGGCCAACGTCCTGACTTTC.

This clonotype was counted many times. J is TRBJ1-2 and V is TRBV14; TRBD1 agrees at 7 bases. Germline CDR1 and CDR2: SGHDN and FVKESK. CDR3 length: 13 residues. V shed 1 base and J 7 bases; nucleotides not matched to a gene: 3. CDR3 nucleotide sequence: TGTGCCAGCAGCCAAGGCAGGGGGTTTGGCTACACCTTC. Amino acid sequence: CASSQGRGFGYTF.

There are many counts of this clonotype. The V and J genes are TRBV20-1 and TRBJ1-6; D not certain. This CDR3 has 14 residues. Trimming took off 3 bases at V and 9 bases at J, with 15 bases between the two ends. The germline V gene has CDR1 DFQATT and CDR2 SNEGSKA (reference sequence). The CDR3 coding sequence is TGCAGTGCTAGGGTCGGACGGGATGTTTCACCCCTCCACTTT. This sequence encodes CSARVGRDVSPLHF.

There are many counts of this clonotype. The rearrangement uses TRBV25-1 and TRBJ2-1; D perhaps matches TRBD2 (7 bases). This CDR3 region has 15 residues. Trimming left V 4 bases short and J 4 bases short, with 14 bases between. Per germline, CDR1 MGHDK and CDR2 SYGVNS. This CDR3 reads CASSAGGPRYNEQFF. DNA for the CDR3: TGTGCCAGCAGTGCGGGGGGCCCGAGGTACAATGAGCAGTTCTTC.

In DNA, the CDR3 is TGTGCCAGCGCCCGAACGGGACAGGGTGGAAACACCATATATTTT. Translated: CASARTGQGGNTIYF. The J gene is TRBJ1-3, the V gene TRBV6-5, with 9 bases fitting TRBD1. The trim removed 8 bases at V and 3 bases at J, leaving 8 bases unmatched. Germline V gene data show CDR1 as MNHEY and CDR2 as SVGAGI. This CDR3 comprises 15 residues.

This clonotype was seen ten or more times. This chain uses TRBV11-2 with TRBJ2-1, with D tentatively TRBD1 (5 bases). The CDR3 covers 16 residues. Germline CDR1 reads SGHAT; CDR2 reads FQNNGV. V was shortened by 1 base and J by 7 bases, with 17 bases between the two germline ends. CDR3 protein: CASSLAWAGSKNEQFF. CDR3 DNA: TGTGCCAGCAGCTTAGCTTGGGCAGGGTCAAAGAATGAGCAGTTCTTC. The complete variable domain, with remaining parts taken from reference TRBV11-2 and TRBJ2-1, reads EAGVAQSPRYKIIEKRQSVAFWCNPISGHATLYWYQQILGQGPKLLIQFQNNGVVDDSQLPKDRFSAERLKGVDSTLKIQPAKLEDSAVYLCASSLAWAGSKNEQFFGPGTRLTVL.

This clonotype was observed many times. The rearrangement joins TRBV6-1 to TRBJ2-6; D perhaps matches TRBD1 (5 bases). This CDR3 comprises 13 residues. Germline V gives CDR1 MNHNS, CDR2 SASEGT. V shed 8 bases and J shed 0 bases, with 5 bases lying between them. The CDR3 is CASDSSGANVLTF. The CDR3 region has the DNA TGTGCCAGCGACAGCTCTGGGGCCAACGTCCTGACTTTC.

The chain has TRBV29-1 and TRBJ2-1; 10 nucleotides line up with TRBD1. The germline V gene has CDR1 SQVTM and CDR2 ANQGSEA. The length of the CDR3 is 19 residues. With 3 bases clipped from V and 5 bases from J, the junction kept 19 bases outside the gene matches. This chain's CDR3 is CSVEMRDRGVGGPHNEQFF. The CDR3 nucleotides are TGCAGCGTTGAGATGCGGGACAGGGGTGTGGGGGGACCCCACAATGAGCAGTTCTTC.

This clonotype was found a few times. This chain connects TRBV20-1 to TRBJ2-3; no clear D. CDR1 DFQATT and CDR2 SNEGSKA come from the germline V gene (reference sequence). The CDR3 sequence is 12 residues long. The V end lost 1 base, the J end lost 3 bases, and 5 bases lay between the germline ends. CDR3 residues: CSARGPTDTQYF. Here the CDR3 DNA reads TGCAGTGCTAGAGGCCCAACAGATACGCAGTATTTT.

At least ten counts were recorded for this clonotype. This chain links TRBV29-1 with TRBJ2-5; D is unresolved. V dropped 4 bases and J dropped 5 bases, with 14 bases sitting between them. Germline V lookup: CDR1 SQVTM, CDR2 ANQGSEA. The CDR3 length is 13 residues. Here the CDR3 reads CSVGGRLLETQYF. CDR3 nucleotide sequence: TGCAGCGTTGGTGGACGCCTTCTGGAGACCCAGTACTTC.

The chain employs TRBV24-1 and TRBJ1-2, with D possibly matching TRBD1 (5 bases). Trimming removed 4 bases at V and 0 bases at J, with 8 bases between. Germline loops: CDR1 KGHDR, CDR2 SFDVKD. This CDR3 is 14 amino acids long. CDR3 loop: CATSETTANYGYTF. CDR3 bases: TGTGCCACCAGTGAGACGACAGCTAACTATGGCTACACCTTC.

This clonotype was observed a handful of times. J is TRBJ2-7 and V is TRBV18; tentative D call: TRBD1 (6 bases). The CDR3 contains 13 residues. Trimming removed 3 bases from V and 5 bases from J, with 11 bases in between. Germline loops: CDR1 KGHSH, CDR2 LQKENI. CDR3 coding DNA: TGTGCCAGCTCACCGGGACACCTCAACGAGCAGTACTTC. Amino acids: CASSPGHLNEQYF.

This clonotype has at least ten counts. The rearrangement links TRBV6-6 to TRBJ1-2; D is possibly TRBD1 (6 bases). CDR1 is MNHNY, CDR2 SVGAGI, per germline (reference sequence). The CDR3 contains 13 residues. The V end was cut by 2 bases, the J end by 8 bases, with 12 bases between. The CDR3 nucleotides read TGTGCCAGCAGTTACATTGCAGGGGAGGGCTACACCTTC. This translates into CASSYIAGEGYTF.

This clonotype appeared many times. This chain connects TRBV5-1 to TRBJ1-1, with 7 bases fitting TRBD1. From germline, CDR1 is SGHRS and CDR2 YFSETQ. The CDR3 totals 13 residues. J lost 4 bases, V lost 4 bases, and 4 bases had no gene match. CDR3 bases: TGCGCCAGCAGCCAGACAGGGACCACTGAAGCTTTCTTT. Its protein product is CASSQTGTTEAFF.

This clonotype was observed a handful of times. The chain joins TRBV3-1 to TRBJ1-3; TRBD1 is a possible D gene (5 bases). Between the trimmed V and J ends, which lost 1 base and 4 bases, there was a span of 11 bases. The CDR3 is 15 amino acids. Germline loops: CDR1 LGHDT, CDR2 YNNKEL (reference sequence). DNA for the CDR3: TGTGCCAGCAGCCAAGGTTCGGGGGAAGGAAACACCATATATTTT. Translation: CASSQGSGEGNTIYF.

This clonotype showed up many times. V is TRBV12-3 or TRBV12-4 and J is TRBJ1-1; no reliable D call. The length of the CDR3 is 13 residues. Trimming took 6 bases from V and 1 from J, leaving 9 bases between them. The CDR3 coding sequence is TGTGCCAGCAGCCTAACATCGAACACTGAAGCTTTCTTT. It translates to CASSLTSNTEAFF.

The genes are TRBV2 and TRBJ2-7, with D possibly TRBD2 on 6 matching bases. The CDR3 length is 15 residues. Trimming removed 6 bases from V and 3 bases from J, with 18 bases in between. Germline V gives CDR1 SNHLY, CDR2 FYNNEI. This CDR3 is CASSEDLAEYYEQYF. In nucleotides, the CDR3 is TGTGCCAGCAGCGAGGACTTAGCGGAGTACTACGAGCAGTACTTC.

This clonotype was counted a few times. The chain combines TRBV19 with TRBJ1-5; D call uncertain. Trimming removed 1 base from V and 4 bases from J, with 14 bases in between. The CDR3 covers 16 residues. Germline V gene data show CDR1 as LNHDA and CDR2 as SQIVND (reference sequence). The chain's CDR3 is CASSIGALLGNQPQHF. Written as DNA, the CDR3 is TGTGCCAGTAGTATAGGGGCTTTATTGGGTAATCAGCCCCAGCATTTT.

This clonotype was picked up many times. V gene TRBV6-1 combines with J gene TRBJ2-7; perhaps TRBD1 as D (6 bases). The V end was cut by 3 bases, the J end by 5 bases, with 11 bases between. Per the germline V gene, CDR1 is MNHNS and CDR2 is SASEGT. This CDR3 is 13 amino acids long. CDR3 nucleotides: TGTGCCAGCAGTGAGGGGGACACTAACGAGCAGTACTTC. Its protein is CASSEGDTNEQYF.